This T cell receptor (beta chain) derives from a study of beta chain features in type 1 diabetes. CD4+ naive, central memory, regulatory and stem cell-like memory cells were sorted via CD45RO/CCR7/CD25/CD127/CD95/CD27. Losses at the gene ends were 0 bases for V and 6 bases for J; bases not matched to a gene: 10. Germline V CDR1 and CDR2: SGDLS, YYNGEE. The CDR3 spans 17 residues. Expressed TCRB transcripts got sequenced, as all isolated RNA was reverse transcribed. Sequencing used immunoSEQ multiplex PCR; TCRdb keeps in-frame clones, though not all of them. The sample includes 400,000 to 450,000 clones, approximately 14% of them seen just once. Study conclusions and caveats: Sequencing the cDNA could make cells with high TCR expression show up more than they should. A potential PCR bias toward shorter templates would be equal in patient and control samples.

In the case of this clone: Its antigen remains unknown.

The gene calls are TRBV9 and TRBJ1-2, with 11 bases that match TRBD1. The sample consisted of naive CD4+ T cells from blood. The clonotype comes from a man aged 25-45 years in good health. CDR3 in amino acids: CASSVGTEGQGVHGYTF. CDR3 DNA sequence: TGTGCCAGCAGCGTAGGTACGGAGGGACAGGGGGTCCATGGCTACACCTTC. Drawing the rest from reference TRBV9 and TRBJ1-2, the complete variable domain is DSGVTQTPKHLITATGQRVTLRCSPRSGDLSVYWYQQSLDQGLQFLIQYYNGEERAKGNILERFSAQQFPDLHSELNLSSLELGDSALYFCASSVGTEGQGVHGYTFGSGTRLTVV.